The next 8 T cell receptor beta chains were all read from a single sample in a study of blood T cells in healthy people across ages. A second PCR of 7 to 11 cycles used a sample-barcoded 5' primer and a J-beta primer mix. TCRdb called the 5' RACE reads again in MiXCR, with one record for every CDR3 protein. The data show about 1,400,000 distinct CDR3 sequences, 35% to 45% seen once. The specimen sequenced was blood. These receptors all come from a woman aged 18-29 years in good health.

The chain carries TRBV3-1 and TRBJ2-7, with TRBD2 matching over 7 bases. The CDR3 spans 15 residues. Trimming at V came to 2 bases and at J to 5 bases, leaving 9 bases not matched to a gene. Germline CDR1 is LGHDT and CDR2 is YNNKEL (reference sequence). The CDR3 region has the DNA TGTGCCAGCAGCCAACACGGTGGGGCGGGGGACGAGCAGTACTTC. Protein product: CASSQHGGAGDEQYF.

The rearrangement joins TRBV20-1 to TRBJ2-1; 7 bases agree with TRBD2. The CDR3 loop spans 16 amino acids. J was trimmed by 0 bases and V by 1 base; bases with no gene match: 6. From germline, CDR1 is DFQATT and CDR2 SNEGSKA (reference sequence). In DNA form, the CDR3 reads TGCAGTGCTAGAGTGGCTAGCGGTAGCTCCTACAATGAGCAGTTCTTC. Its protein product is CSARVASGSSYNEQFF.

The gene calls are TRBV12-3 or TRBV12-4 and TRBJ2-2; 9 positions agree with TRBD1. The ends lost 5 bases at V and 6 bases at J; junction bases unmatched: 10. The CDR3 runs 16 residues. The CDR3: CASSDPGTGIPGELFF. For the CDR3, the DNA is TGTGCCAGCAGTGATCCCGGGACAGGGATCCCCGGGGAGCTGTTTTTT.

CDR3 region: CASSLARVTSTDTQYF. CDR3 in DNA: TGTGCCAGCAGCTTAGCGAGGGTGACAAGCACAGATACGCAGTATTTT. The rearrangement uses TRBV7-2 and TRBJ2-3; possible D gene TRBD2, 5 bases. Germline V gives CDR1 SGHTA, CDR2 FQGNSA. The CDR3 runs to 16 residues. With 0 bases removed from V and 0 bases from J, the gap between germline ends came to 10 bases.

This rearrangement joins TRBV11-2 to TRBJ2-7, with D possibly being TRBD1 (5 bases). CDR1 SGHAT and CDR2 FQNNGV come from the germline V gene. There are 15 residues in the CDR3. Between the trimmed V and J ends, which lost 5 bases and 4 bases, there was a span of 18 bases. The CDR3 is CASSHQGRENYEQYF. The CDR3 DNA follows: TGTGCCAGCAGCCACCAGGGCAGGGAAAATTACGAGCAGTACTTC.

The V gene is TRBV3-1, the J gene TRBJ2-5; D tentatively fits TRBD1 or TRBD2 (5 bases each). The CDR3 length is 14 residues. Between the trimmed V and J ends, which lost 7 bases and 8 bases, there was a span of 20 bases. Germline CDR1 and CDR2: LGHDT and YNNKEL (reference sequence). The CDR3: CASISRAMGDTQYF. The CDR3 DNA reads TGTGCCAGCATCTCACGGGCGATGGGGGACACCCAGTACTTC.

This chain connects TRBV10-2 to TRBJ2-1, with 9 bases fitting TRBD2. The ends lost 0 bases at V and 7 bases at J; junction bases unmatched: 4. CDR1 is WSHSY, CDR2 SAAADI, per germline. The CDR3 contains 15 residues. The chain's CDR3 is CASSESGLARNEQFF. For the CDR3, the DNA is TGCGCCAGCAGTGAGTCGGGACTAGCTAGGAATGAGCAGTTCTTC.

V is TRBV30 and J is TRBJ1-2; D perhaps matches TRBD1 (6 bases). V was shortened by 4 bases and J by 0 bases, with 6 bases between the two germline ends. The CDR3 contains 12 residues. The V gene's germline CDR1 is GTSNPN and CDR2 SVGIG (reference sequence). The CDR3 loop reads CAWNRANYGYTF. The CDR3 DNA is TGTGCCTGGAACAGGGCTAACTATGGCTACACCTTC. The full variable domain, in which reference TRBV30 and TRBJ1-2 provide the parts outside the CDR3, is SQTIHQWPATLVQPVGSPLSLECTVEGTSNPNLYWYRQAAGRGLQLLFYSVGIGQISSEVPQNLSASRPQDRQFILSSKKLLLSDSGFYLCAWNRANYGYTFGSGTRLTVV.